This T cell receptor (beta chain) is drawn from a study of cytomegalovirus exposure and HLA in healthy donors. The donors (healthy individuals) were bone marrow donors. PCR was performed using 60 Vbeta and 13 Jbeta primers. TCRdb's table, derived via immunoSEQ multiplex PCR, lists solely in-frame clones and lacks some. The sample includes over 80,000 clones, approximately 73% of them seen just once. V gave up 0 bases and J gave up 0 bases; unmatched junction bases: 7. The CDR3 spans 18 residues. The germline CDR1 and CDR2 sequences are SGDLS and YYNGEE. General study points: Upon later analysis, TCR association rates were observed to vary by HLA locus, being highest for DRB1 and lowest for HLA-C.

On this clone: Its antigen is as yet unknown.

The specimen sequenced was PBMCs. This TCR was recovered from a man aged 40-49 years in good health and CMV-seronegative. The genes are TRBV9 and TRBJ2-3, with TRBD2 matching 10 bases. The CDR3 loop is CASSVGSSGGASTDTQYF. CDR3 in DNA: TGTGCCAGCAGCGTAGGATCTAGCGGGGGTGCTAGCACAGATACGCAGTATTTT.